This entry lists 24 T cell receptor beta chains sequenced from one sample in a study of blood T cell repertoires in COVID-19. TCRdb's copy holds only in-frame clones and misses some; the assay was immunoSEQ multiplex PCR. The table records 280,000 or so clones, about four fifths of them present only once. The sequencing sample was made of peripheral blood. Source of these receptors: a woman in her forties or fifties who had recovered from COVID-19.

The CDR3 sequence is CASSFLAGATDTQYF. In DNA form, the CDR3 reads TGTGCCAGCAGCTTCTTAGCGGGGGCCACAGATACGCAGTATTTT. V usage is TRBV7-9 and J usage is TRBJ2-3; 9 bases align to TRBD2. In germline, CDR1 is SEHNR, CDR2 FQNEAQ (reference sequence). Trimming cost V 3 bases and J 2 bases; bases outside gene matches: 3. The CDR3 length is 15 residues.

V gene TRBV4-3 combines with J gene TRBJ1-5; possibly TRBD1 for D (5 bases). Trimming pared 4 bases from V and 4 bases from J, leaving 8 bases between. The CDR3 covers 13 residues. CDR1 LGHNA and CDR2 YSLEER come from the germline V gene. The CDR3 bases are TGCGCCAGCAGCCTGGACAAAAATCAGCCCCAGCATTTT. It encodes CASSLDKNQPQHF.

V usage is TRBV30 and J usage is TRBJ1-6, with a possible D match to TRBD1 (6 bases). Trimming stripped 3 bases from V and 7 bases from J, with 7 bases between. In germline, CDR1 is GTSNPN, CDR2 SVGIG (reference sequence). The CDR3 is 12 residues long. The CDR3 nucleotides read TGTGCCTGGAGCGGACAGAATTCACCCCTCCACTTT. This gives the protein CAWSGQNSPLHF.

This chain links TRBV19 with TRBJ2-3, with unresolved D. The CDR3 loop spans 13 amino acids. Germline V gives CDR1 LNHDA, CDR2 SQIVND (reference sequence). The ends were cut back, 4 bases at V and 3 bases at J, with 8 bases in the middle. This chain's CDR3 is CASSRGMTDTQYF. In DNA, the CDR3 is TGTGCCAGTAGTAGAGGTATGACAGATACGCAGTATTTT. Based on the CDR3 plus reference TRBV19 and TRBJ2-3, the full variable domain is DGGITQSPKYLFRKEGQNVTLSCEQNLNHDAMYWYRQDPGQGLRLIYYSQIVNDFQKGDIAEGYSVSREKKESFPLTVTSAQKNPTAFYLCASSRGMTDTQYFGPGTRLTVL.

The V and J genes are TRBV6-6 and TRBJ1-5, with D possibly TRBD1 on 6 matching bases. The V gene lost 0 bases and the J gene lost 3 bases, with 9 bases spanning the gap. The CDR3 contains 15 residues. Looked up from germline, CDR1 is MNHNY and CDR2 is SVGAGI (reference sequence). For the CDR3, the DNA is TGTGCCAGCAGTTACTCGGCAGGGGCCAATCAGCCCCAGCATTTT. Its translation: CASSYSAGANQPQHF.

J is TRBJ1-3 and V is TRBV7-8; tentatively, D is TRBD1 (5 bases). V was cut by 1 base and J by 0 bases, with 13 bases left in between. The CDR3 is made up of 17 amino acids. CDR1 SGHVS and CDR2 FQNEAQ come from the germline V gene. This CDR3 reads CASSLDGGDSSGNTIYF. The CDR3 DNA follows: TGTGCCAGCAGCTTAGATGGTGGGGACTCCTCTGGAAACACCATATATTTT.

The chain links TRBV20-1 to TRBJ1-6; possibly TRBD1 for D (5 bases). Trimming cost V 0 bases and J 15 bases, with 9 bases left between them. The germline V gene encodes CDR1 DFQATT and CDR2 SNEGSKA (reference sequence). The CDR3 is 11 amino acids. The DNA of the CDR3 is TGCAGTGCTAGAGACAGGGCTCTCCTCCACTTT. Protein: CSARDRALLHF.

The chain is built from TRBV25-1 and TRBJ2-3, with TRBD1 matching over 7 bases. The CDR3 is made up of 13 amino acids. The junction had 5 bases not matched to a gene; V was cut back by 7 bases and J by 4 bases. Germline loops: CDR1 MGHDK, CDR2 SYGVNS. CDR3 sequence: CASTLDRADTQYF. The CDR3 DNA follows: TGTGCCAGCACTCTCGACAGGGCAGATACGCAGTATTTT.

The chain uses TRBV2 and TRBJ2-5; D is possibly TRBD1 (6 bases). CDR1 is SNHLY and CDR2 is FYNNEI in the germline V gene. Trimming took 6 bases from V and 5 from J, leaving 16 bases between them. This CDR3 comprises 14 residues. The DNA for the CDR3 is TGTGCCAGCAGCAAAGGTAGCAGGGGTGAGACCCAGTACTTC. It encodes CASSKGSRGETQYF.

CDR3 amino acids: CASKARGTYEQYF. DNA for the CDR3: TGTGCCAGCAAGGCCCGCGGAACCTACGAGCAGTACTTC. The chain joins TRBV28 to TRBJ2-7; unclear D gene. CDR3 length: 13 amino acids. Germline-derived CDR1 and CDR2 are MDHEN and SYDVKM. The germline V and J ends were trimmed by 7 bases and 2 bases, with 12 bases remaining between them.

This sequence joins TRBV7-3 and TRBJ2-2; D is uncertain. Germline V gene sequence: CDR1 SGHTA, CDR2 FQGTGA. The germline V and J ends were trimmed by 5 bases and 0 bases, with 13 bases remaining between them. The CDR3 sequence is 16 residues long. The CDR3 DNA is TGTGCCAGCAGCCCCTCCGTAACAACGAACACCGGGGAGCTGTTTTTT. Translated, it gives CASSPSVTTNTGELFF.

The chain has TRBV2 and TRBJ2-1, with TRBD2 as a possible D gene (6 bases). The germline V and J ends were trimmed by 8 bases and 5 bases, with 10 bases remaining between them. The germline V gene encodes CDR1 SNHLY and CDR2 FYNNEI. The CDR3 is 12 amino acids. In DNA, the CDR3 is TGTGCCAGCGGGCGGGACCACAATGAGCAGTTCTTC. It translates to CASGRDHNEQFF.

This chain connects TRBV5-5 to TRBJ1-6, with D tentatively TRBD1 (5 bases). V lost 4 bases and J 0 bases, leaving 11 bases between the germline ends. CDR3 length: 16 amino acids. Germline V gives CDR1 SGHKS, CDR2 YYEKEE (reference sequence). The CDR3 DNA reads TGTGCCAGCAGCGACAGCTTTAGCTCCTATAATTCACCCCTCCACTTT. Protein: CASSDSFSSYNSPLHF.

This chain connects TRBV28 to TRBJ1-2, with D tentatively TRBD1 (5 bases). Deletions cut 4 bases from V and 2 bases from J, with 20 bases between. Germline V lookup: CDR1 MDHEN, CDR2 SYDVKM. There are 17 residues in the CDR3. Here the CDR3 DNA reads TGTGCCAGCAGTTCCTCCCCGGGCAGGGCGGGGAACTATGGCTACACCTTC. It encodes CASSSSPGRAGNYGYTF.

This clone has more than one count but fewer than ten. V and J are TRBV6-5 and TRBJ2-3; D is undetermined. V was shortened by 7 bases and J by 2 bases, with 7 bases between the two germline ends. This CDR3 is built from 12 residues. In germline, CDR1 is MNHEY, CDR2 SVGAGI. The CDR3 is CASTLPTDTQYF. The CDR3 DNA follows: TGTGCCAGCACTCTACCCACAGATACGCAGTATTTT.

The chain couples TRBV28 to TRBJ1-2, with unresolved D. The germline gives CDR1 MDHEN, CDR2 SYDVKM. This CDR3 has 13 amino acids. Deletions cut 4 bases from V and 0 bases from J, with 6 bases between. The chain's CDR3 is CASSSGTNYGYTF. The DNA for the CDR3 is TGTGCCAGCAGTTCGGGGACTAACTATGGCTACACCTTC.

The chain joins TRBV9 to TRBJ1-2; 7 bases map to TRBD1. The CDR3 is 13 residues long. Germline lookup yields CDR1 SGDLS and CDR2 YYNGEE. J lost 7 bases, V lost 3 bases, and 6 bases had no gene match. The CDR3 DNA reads TGTGCCAGCAGCGCCCGGGACAGCTTTGGCTACACCTTC. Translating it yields CASSARDSFGYTF.

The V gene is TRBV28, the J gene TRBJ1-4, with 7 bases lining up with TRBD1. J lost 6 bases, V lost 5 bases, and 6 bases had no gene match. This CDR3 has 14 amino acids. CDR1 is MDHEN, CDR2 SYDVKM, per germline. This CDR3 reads CASSMRQGDEKLFF. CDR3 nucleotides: TGTGCCAGCAGTATGAGACAGGGTGATGAAAAACTGTTTTTT.

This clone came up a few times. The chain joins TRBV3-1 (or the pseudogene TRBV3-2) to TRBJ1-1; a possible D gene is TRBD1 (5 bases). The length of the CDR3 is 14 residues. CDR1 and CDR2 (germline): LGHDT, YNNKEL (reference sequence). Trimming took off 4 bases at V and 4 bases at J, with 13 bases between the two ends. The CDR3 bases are TGTGCCAGCAGCCTTCTCCGGCAGGGCACTGAAGCTTTCTTT. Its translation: CASSLLRQGTEAFF.

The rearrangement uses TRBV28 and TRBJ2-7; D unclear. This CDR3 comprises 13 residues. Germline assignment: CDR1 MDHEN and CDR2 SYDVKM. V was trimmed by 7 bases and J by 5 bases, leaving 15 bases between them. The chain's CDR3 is CASKPVGVHEQYF. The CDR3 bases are TGTGCCAGCAAGCCAGTAGGAGTCCACGAGCAGTACTTC.

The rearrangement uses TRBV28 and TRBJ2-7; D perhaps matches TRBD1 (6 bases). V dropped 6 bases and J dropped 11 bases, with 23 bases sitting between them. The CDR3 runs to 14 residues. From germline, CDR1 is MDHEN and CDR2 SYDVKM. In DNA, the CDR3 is TGTGCCAGCAGCGCCCCGGGACAAGGGGCGTGGGAGTACTTC. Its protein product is CASSAPGQGAWEYF.

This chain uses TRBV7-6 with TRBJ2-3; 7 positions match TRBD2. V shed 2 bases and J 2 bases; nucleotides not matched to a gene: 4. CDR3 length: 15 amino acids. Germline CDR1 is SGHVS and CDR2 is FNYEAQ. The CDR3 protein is CASSLKRGNTDTQYF. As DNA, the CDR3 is TGTGCCAGCAGCTTAAAGCGGGGCAACACAGATACGCAGTATTTT.

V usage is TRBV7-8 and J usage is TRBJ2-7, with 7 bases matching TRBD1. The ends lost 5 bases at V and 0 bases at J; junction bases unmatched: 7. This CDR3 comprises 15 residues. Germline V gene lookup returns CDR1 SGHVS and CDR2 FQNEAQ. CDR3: CASSRGQPTSYEQYF. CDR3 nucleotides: TGTGCCAGCAGCAGGGGACAGCCGACCTCCTACGAGCAGTACTTC.

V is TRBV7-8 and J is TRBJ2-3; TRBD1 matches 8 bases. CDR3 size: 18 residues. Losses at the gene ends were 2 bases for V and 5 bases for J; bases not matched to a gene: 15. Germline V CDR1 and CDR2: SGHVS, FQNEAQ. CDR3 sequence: CASSLTRTGSRPVDTQYF. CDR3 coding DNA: TGTGCCAGCAGCTTAACACGGACAGGGTCCCGACCAGTAGATACGCAGTATTTT.